This TCR beta chain stems from a study of human T cells and chemical hapten exposure. Time point here: patch test 1, 2 weeks after DPC sensitization. Treatment denoted: therapeutic diphenylcyclopropenone sensitization with weekly scalp DPC. Patch tests were applied only after blood draws. It was the library that attached unique molecular identifiers to individual cDNA molecules. In TCRdb, the RACE reads were re-called with MiXCR into one record per CDR3 protein. This sample carries 180,000 or so distinct CDR3 sequences, 13% to 15% of them seen once, and the ten largest clones take about 1.7%. This clonotype has more than one count but fewer than ten. The antigen is unknown. General study findings and limits: As the donors had alopecia, their immune response may differ from healthy people's. There were significantly more large CDR3 similarity clusters among expanded TCRs than among controls.

The sequenced sample was whole blood, obtained in connection with sensitization to the hapten diphenylcyclopropenone (DPC). This TCR came from a woman aged 25 to 39 with alopecia areata. Some clones in this sample may be carry-over from other donors' samples.

For the CDR3, the DNA is TGTGCCAGTAGTCGGGGACACTTTCTGGCCTACGAGCAGTACTTC. Translation gives CASSRGHFLAYEQYF. The chain joins TRBV19 to TRBJ2-7; D perhaps matches TRBD1 (6 bases). Trimming cost V 5 bases and J 2 bases, with 16 bases left between them. This CDR3 comprises 15 residues. Germline V gene data show CDR1 as LNHDA and CDR2 as SQIVND (reference sequence).